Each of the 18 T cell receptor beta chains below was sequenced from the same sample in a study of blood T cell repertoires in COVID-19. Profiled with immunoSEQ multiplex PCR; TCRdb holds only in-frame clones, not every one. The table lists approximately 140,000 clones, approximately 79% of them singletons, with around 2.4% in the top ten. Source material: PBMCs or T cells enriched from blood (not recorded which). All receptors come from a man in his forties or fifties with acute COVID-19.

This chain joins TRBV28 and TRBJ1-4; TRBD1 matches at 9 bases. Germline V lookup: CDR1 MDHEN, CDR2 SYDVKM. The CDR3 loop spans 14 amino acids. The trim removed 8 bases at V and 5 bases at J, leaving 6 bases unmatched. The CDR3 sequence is CASVTGTGNEKLFF. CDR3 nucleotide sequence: TGTGCCAGCGTGACAGGGACAGGGAATGAAAAACTGTTTTTT.

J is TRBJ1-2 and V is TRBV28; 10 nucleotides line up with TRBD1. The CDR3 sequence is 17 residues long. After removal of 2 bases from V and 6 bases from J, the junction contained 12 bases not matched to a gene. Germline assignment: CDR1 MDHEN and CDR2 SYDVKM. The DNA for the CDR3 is TGTGCCAGCAGTTTAAGGGTTGACAGGGGGCGCGAGGATGGCTACACCTTC. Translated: CASSLRVDRGREDGYTF.

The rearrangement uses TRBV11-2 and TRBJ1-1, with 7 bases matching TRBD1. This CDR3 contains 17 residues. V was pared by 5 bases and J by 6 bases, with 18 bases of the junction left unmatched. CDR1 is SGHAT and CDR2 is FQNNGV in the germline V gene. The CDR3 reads CASSTGDWLGFKAEAFF. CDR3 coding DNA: TGTGCCAGCAGCACAGGGGACTGGTTGGGGTTCAAGGCTGAAGCTTTCTTT.

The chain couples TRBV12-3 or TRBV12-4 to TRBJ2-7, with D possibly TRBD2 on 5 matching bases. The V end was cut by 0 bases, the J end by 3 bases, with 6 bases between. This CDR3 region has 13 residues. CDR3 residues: CASSLAEDYEQYF. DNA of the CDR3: TGTGCCAGCAGTTTAGCGGAGGACTACGAGCAGTACTTC.

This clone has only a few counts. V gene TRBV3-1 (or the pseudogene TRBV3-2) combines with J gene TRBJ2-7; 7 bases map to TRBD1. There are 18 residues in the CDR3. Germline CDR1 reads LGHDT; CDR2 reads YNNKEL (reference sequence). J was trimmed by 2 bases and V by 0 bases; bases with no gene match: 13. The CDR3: CASSQDRSWTGQPYEQYF. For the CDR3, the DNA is TGTGCCAGCAGCCAAGATCGGAGTTGGACAGGTCAACCCTACGAGCAGTACTTC.

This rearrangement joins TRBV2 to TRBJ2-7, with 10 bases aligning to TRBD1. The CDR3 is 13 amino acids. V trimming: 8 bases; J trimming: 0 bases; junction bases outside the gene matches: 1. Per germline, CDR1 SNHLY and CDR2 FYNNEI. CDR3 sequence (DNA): TGTGCCAGCGGGACAGGGGTCTCCTACGAGCAGTACTTC. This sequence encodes CASGTGVSYEQYF.

CDR3 sequence (DNA): TGTGCCAGCCTCGGGACTAGCGGGACGGGCACCGGGGAGCTGTTTTTT. Its translation is CASLGTSGTGTGELFF. The chain employs TRBV2 and TRBJ2-2, with 13 positions matching TRBD2. With 8 bases clipped from V and 4 bases from J, the junction kept 7 bases outside the gene matches. The CDR3 consists of 16 residues. Germline V lookup: CDR1 SNHLY, CDR2 FYNNEI.

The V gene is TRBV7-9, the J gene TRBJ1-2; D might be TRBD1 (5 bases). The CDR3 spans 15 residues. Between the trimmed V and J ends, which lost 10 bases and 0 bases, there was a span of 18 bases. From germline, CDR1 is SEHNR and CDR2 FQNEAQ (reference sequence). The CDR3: CAIPPPRASNYGYTF. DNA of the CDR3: TGTGCCATCCCGCCCCCCAGGGCTTCTAACTATGGCTACACCTTC.

CDR3 in DNA: TGTGCCACCAGCGTGGACAGGGTGGATGAGCAGTTCTTC. It encodes CATSVDRVDEQFF. The V and J genes are TRBV15 and TRBJ2-1; 8 nucleotides line up with TRBD1. The CDR3 has 13 residues. Germline values: CDR1 LNHNV, CDR2 YYDKDF (reference sequence). With 5 bases clipped from V and 8 bases from J, the junction kept 5 bases outside the gene matches.

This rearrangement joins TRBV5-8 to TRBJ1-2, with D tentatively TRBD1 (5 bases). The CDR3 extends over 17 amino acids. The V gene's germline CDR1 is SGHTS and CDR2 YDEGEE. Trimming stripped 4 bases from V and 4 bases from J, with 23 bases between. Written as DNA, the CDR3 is TGTGCCAGCAGCCTGGACGCTTTAAGGGGTGGTGGCTATGGCTACACCTTC. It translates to CASSLDALRGGGYGYTF.

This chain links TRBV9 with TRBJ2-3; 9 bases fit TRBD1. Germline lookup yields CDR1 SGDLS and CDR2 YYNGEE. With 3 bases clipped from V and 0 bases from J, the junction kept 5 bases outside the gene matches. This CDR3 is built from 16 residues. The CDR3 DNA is TGTGCCAGCAGCGCGGGACAGGGTTTAAGCACAGATACGCAGTATTTT. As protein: CASSAGQGLSTDTQYF.

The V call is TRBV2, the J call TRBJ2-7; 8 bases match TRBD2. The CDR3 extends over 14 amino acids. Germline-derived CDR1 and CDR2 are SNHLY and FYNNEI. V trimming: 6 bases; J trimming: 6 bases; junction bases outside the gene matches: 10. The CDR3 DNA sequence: TGTGCCAGCAGGGAAACTAGCGGACAAGGCGAGCAGTACTTC. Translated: CASRETSGQGEQYF.

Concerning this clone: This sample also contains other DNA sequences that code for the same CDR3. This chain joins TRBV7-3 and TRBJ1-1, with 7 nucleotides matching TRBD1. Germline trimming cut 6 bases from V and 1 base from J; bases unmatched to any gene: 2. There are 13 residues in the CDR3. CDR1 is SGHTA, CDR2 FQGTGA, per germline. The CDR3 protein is CASSRDRNTEAFF. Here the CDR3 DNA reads TGTGCCAGCAGTAGGGACAGGAACACTGAAGCTTTCTTT. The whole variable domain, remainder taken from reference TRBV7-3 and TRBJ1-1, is GAGVSQTPSNKVTEKGKYVELRCDPISGHTALYWYRQSLGQGPEFLIYFQGTGAADDSGLPNDRFFAVRPEGSVSTLKIQRTERGDSAVYLCASSRDRNTEAFFGQGTRLTVV.

The CDR3 bases are TGTGCCACCAGCAGAGATTTGCTAGCGGGGGGAGAGACCCAGTACTTC. Protein product: CATSRDLLAGGETQYF. V and J are TRBV15 and TRBJ2-5; 11 bases are a match to TRBD2. V gave up 0 bases and J gave up 4 bases; unmatched junction bases: 4. Germline CDR1 LNHNV, CDR2 YYDKDF (reference sequence). This CDR3 is built from 16 residues.

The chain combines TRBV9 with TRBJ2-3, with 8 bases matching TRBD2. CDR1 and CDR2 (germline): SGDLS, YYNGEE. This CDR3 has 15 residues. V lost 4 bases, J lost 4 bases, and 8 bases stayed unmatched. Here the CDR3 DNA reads TGTGCCAGCAGCTTCGCGGGAGGCCCCGCAGATACGCAGTATTTT. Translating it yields CASSFAGGPADTQYF.

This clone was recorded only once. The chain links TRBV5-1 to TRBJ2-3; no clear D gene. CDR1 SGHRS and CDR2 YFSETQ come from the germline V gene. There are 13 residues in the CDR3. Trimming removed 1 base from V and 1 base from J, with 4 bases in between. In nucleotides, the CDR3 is TGCGCCAGCAGCTTGTCCGGCACAGATACGCAGTATTTT. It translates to CASSLSGTDTQYF.

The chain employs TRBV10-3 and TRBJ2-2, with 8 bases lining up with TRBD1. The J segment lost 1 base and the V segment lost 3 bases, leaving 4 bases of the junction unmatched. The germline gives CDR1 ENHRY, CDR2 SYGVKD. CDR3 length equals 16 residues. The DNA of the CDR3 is TGTGCCATCAGTGACCCGGGACAGGAGAACACCGGGGAGCTGTTTTTT. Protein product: CAISDPGQENTGELFF.

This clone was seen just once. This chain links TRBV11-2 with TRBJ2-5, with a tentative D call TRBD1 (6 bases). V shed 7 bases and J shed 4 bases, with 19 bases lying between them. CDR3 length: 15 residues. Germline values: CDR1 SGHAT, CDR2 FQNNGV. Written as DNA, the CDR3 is TGTGCCAGCACCGTCCCGGCAGGGGTAGGAGAGACCCAGTACTTC. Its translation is CASTVPAGVGETQYF.